The text below deals with one T cell receptor beta chain. This specimen belongs to a study of cytomegalovirus exposure and HLA in healthy donors. Study-wide background: The 120 validation repertoires, a later analysis reported, used the same platform as the approximately 730 repertoires from the first cohort.

The method was immunoSEQ multiplex PCR; TCRdb's version includes in-frame clones alone and lacks a portion of them. The sample has about 170,000 clones; about 95% are singletons. After removal of 4 bases from V and 9 bases from J, the junction contained 12 bases not matched to a gene. Germline CDR1 is SNHLY and CDR2 is FYNNEI. The CDR3 runs to 15 residues. This TCR came from a woman aged 18-30 years in good health and CMV-seronegative. Source material: PBMCs. The chain carries TRBV2 and TRBJ2-3; 8 nucleotides agree with TRBD1. The CDR3 DNA is TGTGCCAGCAGTGCGGTCGGACAGGGAACGAGGACGCAGTATTTT. Residues: CASSAVGQGTRTQYF.